What follows are 13 T cell receptor beta chains derived from one specimen sequenced in a study of blood T cell repertoires in COVID-19. Produced via immunoSEQ multiplex PCR; TCRdb's table is partial and in-frame only. Here the sample spans approximately 250,000 clones, 88% being singletons. Sequencing was carried out using PBMCs or T cells enriched from blood (not recorded which). The receptor source for this set is a woman aged 25 to 39 who had recovered from COVID-19.

This clone was detected once. This chain links TRBV6-5 with TRBJ2-5, with TRBD1 matching over 9 bases. This CDR3 has 15 amino acids. Germline V CDR1 and CDR2: MNHEY, SVGAGI. Unmatched junction bases numbered 7, after V lost 5 bases and J lost 3 bases. In nucleotides, the CDR3 is TGTGCCAGCAGTCGACAGGGGGGAGGGAAAGAGACCCAGTACTTC. Amino acids: CASSRQGGGKETQYF.

This rearrangement joins TRBV3-1 (or the pseudogene TRBV3-2) to TRBJ2-7; 10 bases fit TRBD1. The CDR3 extends over 14 amino acids. Losses at the gene ends were 1 base for V and 5 bases for J; bases not matched to a gene: 2. Germline CDR1 reads LGHDT; CDR2 reads YNNKEL (reference sequence). The CDR3 DNA is TGTGCCAGCAGCCAAGGACAGGGGGCGGACGAGCAGTACTTC. It codes for CASSQGQGADEQYF.

The chain links TRBV28 to TRBJ2-7; maybe TRBD2 (7 bases). Germline assignment: CDR1 MDHEN and CDR2 SYDVKM. The V end lost 4 bases, the J end lost 4 bases, and 17 bases lay between the germline ends. This CDR3 is built from 15 residues. This CDR3 reads CASSWGGRVLYEQYF. In DNA form, the CDR3 reads TGTGCCAGCAGTTGGGGGGGCAGGGTCTTATACGAGCAGTACTTC.

V is TRBV5-4 and J is TRBJ2-5, with 9 bases lining up with TRBD2. The CDR3 has 15 residues. Trimming took 0 bases from V and 3 from J; bases not matched to a gene: 3. CDR1 and CDR2 from the germline V gene are SGHNT and YYREEE (reference sequence). The CDR3 nucleotides read TGTGCCAGCAGCTTGGTCCCTAGCGGGAAAGAGACCCAGTACTTC. Translated, it gives CASSLVPSGKETQYF.

The rearrangement uses TRBV27 and TRBJ1-1; no clear D. The V end lost 3 bases, the J end lost 7 bases, and 6 bases lay between the germline ends. The CDR3 extends over 11 amino acids. The germline gives CDR1 MNHEY, CDR2 SMNVEV (reference sequence). The CDR3 nucleotides are TGTGCCAGCAGTTTTGAGAATGAAGCTTTCTTT. It is translated as CASSFENEAFF.

This clone came up once. The chain is built from TRBV7-2 and TRBJ1-5, with 10 bases lining up with TRBD1. The CDR3 length is 18 residues. Germline CDR1 and CDR2: SGHTA and FQGNSA. The V and J ends lost 5 bases and 6 bases, in that order; junction bases with no gene match: 16. The CDR3 is CASSLEGWDRGMGQPQHF. The CDR3 DNA reads TGTGCCAGCAGCCTCGAAGGTTGGGACAGGGGTATGGGTCAGCCCCAGCATTTT. Full variable domain (missing parts from reference TRBV7-2 and TRBJ1-5): GAGVSQSPSNKVTEKGKDVELRCDPISGHTALYWYRQSLGQGLEFLIYFQGNSAPDKSGLPSDRFSAERTGGSVSTLTIQRTQQEDSAVYLCASSLEGWDRGMGQPQHFGDGTRLSIL.

The chain employs TRBV4-3 and TRBJ1-1; TRBD1 agrees at 9 bases. Germline V gene lookup returns CDR1 LGHNA and CDR2 YSLEER. The trim removed 1 base at V and 5 bases at J, leaving 8 bases unmatched. The CDR3 consists of 16 residues. The DNA for the CDR3 is TGCGCCAGCAGCCAAGGAGGGACAGGGTGGCAGACTGAAGCTTTCTTT. It yields the protein CASSQGGTGWQTEAFF.

The rearrangement uses TRBV11-2 and TRBJ2-7, with 7 bases lining up with TRBD2. CDR1 is SGHAT and CDR2 is FQNNGV in the germline V gene. There are 15 residues in the CDR3. The V segment lost 1 base and the J segment 1 base; nucleotides outside the gene matches: 4. This CDR3 is CASSLVLAVSYEQYF. CDR3 coding DNA: TGTGCCAGCAGCTTAGTCCTAGCGGTATCCTACGAGCAGTACTTC.

V gene TRBV3-1 (or the pseudogene TRBV3-2) combines with J gene TRBJ2-3; 10 bases map to TRBD2. The V segment lost 6 bases and the J segment 1 base; nucleotides outside the gene matches: 7. This CDR3 spans 16 amino acids. Germline assignment: CDR1 LGHDT and CDR2 YNNKEL (reference sequence). This CDR3 is CASRPSGLAGTDTQYF. CDR3 sequence (DNA): TGTGCCAGCAGACCGAGTGGACTAGCGGGCACAGATACGCAGTATTTT.

V usage is TRBV6-1 and J usage is TRBJ2-5, with 7 bases matching TRBD2. J lost 9 bases, V lost 3 bases, and 10 bases had no gene match. This CDR3 contains 14 residues. Germline lookup yields CDR1 MNHNS and CDR2 SASEGT. The CDR3 sequence is CASSEWGRGEAQYF. The CDR3 DNA reads as TGTGCCAGCAGTGAGTGGGGCCGGGGGGAGGCCCAGTACTTC.

The J gene is TRBJ2-1, the V gene TRBV27; D gene unclear. The CDR3 spans 16 residues. V was trimmed by 5 bases and J by 9 bases, leaving 23 bases between them. The germline V gene encodes CDR1 MNHEY and CDR2 SMNVEV (reference sequence). CDR3 in DNA: TGTGCCAGCAGTCCACGGTCCGTACCCCCGCGGTCTGAGCAGTTCTTC. Translating it yields CASSPRSVPPRSEQFF.

The CDR3 sequence is CASSLVGQLRGYTF. DNA of the CDR3: TGTGCCAGCAGCTTAGTGGGACAGCTTAGGGGCTACACCTTC. This chain uses TRBV11-2 with TRBJ1-2; TRBD1 matches at 7 bases. The CDR3 is made up of 14 amino acids. The germline gives CDR1 SGHAT, CDR2 FQNNGV. The junction had 7 bases not matched to a gene; V was cut back by 1 base and J by 8 bases.

This clone was detected only once. The CDR3 here is CASSQSYLNTEAFF. CDR3 sequence (DNA): TGTGCCAGCAGCCAAAGCTACTTGAACACTGAAGCTTTCTTT. V gene TRBV3-1 (or the pseudogene TRBV3-2) combines with J gene TRBJ1-1, with D unclear. Germline V gene sequence: CDR1 LGHDT, CDR2 YNNKEL (reference sequence). The CDR3 is made up of 14 amino acids. V lost 2 bases, J lost 0 bases, and 7 bases lay in between.